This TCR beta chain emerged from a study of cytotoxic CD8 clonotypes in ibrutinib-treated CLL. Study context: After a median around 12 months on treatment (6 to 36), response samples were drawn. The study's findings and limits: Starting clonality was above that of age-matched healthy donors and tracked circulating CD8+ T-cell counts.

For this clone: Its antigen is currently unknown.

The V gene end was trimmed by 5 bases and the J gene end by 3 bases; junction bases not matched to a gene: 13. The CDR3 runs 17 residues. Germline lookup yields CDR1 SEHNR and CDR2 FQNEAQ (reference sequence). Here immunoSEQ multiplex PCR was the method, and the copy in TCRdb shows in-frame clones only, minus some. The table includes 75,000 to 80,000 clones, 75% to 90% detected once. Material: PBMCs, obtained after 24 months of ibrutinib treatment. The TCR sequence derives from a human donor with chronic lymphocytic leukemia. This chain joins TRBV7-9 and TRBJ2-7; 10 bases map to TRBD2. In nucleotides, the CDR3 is TGTGCCAGCAGCCGGGGGGCTAGCGGGAGATGGGACTACGAGCAGTACTTC. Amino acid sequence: CASSRGASGRWDYEQYF.